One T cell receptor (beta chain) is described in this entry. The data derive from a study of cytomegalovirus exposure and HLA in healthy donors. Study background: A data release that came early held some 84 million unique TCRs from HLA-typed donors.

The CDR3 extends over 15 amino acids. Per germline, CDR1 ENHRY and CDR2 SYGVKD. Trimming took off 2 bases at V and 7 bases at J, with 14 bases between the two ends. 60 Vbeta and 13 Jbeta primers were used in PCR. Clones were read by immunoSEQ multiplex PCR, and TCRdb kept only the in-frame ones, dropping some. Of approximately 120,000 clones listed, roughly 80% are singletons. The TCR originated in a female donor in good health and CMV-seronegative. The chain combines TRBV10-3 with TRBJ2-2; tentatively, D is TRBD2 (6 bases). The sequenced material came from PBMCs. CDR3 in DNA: TGTGCCATCAGTGAGAAGGAGGGGTCAGGCGGGGAGCTGTTTTTT. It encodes CAISEKEGSGGELFF.